This entry features one T cell receptor beta chain sequence. The antigen remains undetermined. This sample was taken from a study of beta chain features in type 1 diabetes. Study-level results: Fewer insertions but more deletions were seen at VDJ junctions in type 1 diabetes patients.

CD4+ naive, central memory, regulatory and stem cell-like memory cells were sorted via CD45RO/CCR7/CD25/CD127/CD95/CD27. Germline V lookup: CDR1 SGHRS, CDR2 YFSETQ. The CDR3 contains 13 residues. V trimming: 2 bases; J trimming: 6 bases; junction bases outside the gene matches: 1. All of the isolated RNA was reverse transcribed, so expressed TCRB transcripts were sequenced. Measured with immunoSEQ multiplex PCR; TCRdb has only the in-frame clones, and not every one. The table records roughly 140,000 clones, less than 9.5% of them present only once. The TCR originated in a man between 18 and 35 years old in good health. What was sequenced was central memory CD4+ T cells from blood. V usage is TRBV5-1 and J usage is TRBJ1-4; 7 nucleotides agree with TRBD1. CDR3: CASSFQGDEKLFF. DNA for the CDR3: TGCGCCAGCAGCTTCCAGGGGGATGAAAAACTGTTTTTT.